These T cell receptor beta chains were read from a single sample in a study of STAT5B mutations in CD4+ large granular lymphocyte leukemia. Here immunoSEQ multiplex PCR was the method, and the copy in TCRdb shows in-frame clones only, minus some. The sample holds more than 30,000 clones, around 88% seen once. The sequenced material came from CD4+ T cells from blood buffy coats. The receptors were sampled from a human donor in good health. Each CDR3 is given with its conserved first and last residue. Each record gives: V gene, D gene, J gene, CDR3 protein. A D gene is named only where the DNA matches it firmly.

V: TRBV7-2; D: TRBD1; J: TRBJ2-5; CDR3: CASSSTGGSETQYF
V: TRBV4-1; D: TRBD1; J: TRBJ1-1; CDR3: CASSQASFGQGNTEAFF
V: TRBV10-3; D: -; J: TRBJ1-2; CDR3: CAISGQRYGYTF
V: TRBV11-3; D: TRBD1; J: TRBJ1-1; CDR3: CASSWKQGAGEAFF
V: TRBV9; D: -; J: TRBJ2-2; CDR3: CASSYGSLEVKELFF
V: TRBV5-1; D: TRBD2; J: TRBJ2-7; CDR3: CASSFWTSGGGAYEQYF
V: TRBV5-5; D: TRBD2; J: TRBJ2-7; CDR3: CASSLRGLAGEVSYEQYF
V: TRBV9; D: -; J: TRBJ1-6; CDR3: CASSADAGSPLHF
V: TRBV19; D: TRBD1; J: TRBJ2-6; CDR3: CASTRGRSSGANVLTF
V: TRBV11-2; D: TRBD1; J: TRBJ1-2; CDR3: CASSLAPGTGVGYTF
V: TRBV10-1; D: -; J: -; CDR3: CASSEGIWGTEQYF
V: TRBV18; D: -; J: TRBJ2-1; CDR3: CASSPPVNEQFF
V: TRBV7-2; D: -; J: TRBJ2-1; CDR3: CASSYRGEQFF
V: TRBV5-1; D: -; J: TRBJ2-5; CDR3: CASSPGRSDGEQYF
V: TRBV29-1; D: -; J: TRBJ1-4; CDR3: CSVAPNEKLFF
V: TRBV6-5; D: -; J: TRBJ1-4; CDR3: CASSYGRANEKLFF
V: TRBV7-2; D: -; J: TRBJ2-1; CDR3: CASSPGLEIYNEQFF
V: TRBV5-6; D: -; J: TRBJ2-4; CDR3: CASSLTKNIQYF
V: TRBV29-1; D: -; J: TRBJ2-1; CDR3: CSAESRGDEQFF
V: TRBV7-2; D: -; J: TRBJ1-2; CDR3: CASSPLWGRGGDGYTF